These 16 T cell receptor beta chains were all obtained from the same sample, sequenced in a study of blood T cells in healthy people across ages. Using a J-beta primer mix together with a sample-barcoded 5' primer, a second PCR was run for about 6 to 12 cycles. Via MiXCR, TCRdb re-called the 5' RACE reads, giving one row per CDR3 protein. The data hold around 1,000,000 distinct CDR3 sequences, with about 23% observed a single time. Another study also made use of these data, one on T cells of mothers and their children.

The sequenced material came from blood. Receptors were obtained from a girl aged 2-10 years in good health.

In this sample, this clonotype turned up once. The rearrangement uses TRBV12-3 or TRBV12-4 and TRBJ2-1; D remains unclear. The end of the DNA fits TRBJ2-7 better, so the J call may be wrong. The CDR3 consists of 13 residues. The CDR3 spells CASSSLFGNEQYF. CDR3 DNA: TGTGCCAGCAGTTCCCTGTTTGGCAACGAGCAGTACTTC.

The CDR3 region is CASSYSQGGENTIYF. The CDR3 bases are TGTGCCAGCAGTTACTCCCAGGGAGGCGAAAACACCATATATTTT. The rearrangement joins TRBV6-5 to TRBJ1-3, with D perhaps TRBD1 (5 bases). There are 15 residues in the CDR3. Trimming shortened V by 0 bases and J by 6 bases, and 12 bases separated the two germline ends. Looked up from germline, CDR1 is MNHEY and CDR2 is SVGAGI.

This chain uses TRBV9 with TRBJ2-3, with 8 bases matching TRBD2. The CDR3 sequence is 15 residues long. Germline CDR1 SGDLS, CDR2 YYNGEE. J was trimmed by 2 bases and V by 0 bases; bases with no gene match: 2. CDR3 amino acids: CASSVGSGDTDTQYF. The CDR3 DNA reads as TGTGCCAGCAGCGTAGGTAGCGGGGACACAGATACGCAGTATTTT.

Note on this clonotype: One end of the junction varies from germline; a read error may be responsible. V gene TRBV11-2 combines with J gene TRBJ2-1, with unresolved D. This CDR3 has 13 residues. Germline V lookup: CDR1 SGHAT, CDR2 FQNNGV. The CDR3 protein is CASSLSLSNELFF. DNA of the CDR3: TGTGCCAGCAGCTTGTCTCTCTCCAATGAGCTGTTCTTC.

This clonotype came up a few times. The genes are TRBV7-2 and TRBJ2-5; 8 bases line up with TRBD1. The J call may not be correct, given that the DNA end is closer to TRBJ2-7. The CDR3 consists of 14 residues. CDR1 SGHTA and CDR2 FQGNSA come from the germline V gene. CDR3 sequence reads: CASERQTGAYEQYF. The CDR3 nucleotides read TGTGCCAGCGAGCGCCAGACAGGGGCCTACGAGCAGTACTTC.

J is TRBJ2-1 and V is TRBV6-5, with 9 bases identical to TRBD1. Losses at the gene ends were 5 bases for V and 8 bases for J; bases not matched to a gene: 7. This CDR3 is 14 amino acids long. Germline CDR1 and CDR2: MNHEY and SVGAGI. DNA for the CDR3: TGTGCCAGCAGTGTATGGACAGGGGTCCATGAGCAGTTCTTC. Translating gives CASSVWTGVHEQFF.

For the CDR3, the DNA is TGCAGCGTTTTCCGGAGCGCAGATACGCAGTATTTT. Protein sequence: CSVFRSADTQYF. This chain joins TRBV29-1 and TRBJ2-3; no clear D gene. Trimming cost V 5 bases and J 4 bases, with 10 bases left between them. The CDR3 is 12 amino acids. The germline CDR1 and CDR2 sequences are SQVTM and ANQGSEA.

This CDR3 is CASSQGIAGGRNEQFF. In nucleotides, the CDR3 is TGCGCCAGCAGCCAAGGGATAGCGGGGGGGCGTAATGAGCAGTTCTTC. The rearrangement links TRBV4-3 to TRBJ2-1, with 11 bases identical to TRBD2. Germline assignment: CDR1 LGHNA and CDR2 YSLEER. J lost 7 bases, V lost 1 base, and 6 bases had no gene match. The CDR3 totals 16 residues.

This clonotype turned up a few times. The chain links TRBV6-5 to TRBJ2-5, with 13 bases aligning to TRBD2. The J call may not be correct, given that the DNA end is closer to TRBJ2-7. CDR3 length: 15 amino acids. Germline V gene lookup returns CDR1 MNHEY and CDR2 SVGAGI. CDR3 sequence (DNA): TGTGCCAGCAGCTACGGGACTAGCGGGGTTTACGAGCAGTACTTC. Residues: CASSYGTSGVYEQYF.

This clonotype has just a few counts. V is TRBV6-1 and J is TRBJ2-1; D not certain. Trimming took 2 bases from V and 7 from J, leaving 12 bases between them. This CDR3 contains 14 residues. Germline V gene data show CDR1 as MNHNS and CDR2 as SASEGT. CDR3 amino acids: CASSEWYSANEQFF. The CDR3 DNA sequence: TGTGCCAGCAGTGAATGGTACAGTGCGAATGAGCAGTTCTTC.

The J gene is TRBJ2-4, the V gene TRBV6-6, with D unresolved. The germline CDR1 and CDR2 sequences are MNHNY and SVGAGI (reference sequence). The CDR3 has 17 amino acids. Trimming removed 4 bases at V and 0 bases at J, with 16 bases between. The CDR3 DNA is TGTGCCAGCAGTTTGGGTGGAGATCTGATAGCCAAAAACATTCAGTACTTC. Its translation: CASSLGGDLIAKNIQYF.

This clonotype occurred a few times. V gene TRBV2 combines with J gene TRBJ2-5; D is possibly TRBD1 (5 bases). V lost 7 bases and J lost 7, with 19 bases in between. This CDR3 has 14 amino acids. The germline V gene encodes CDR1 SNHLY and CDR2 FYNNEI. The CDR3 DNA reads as TGTGCCAGCAATGACTTTTCGGGTAGGGGGACCCAGTACTTC. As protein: CASNDFSGRGTQYF.

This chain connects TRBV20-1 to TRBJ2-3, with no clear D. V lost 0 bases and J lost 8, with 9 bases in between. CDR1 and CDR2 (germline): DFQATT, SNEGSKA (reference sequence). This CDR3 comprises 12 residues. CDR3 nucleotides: TGCAGTGCTAGAGATTATGGAGTTACGCAGTATTTT. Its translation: CSARDYGVTQYF.

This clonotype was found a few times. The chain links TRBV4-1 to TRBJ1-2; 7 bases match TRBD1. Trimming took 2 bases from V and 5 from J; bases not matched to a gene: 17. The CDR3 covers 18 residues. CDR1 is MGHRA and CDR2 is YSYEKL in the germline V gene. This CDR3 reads CASSQTAIGQDPFYGYTF. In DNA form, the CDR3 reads TGCGCCAGCAGCCAAACTGCAATAGGACAGGATCCATTTTATGGCTACACCTTC.

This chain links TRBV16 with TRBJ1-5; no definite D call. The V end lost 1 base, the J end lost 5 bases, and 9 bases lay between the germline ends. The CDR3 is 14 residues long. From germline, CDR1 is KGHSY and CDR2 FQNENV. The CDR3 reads CASSQWEAHQPQHF. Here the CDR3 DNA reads TGTGCCAGCAGCCAATGGGAAGCTCATCAGCCCCAGCATTTT. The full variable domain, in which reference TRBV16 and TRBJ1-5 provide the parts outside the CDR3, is GEEVAQTPKHLVRGEGQKAKLYCAPIKGHSYVFWYQQVLKNEFKFLISFQNENVFDETGMPKERFSAKCLPNSPCSLEIQATKLEDSAVYFCASSQWEAHQPQHFGDGTRLSIL.

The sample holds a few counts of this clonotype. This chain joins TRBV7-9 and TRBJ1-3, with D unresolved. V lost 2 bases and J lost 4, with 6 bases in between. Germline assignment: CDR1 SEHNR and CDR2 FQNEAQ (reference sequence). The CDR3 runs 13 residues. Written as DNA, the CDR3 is TGTGCCAGCAGCTTATCGGCGGGAAACACCATATATTTT. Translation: CASSLSAGNTIYF.